Below are 19 T cell receptor beta chains sequenced from a single sample in a study of early T cells in non-severe SARS-CoV-2 infection. TCRdb analysed the 5' RACE reads with MiXCR anew, one entry per CDR3 protein. The sample has 60,000 to 75,000 distinct CDR3 sequences; less than 12% are singletons. Sequencing used whole blood, obtained at baseline. The receptors derive from an adult who was a healthcare worker with PCR-confirmed SARS-CoV-2 infection or an uninfected control (not recorded which).

This chain uses TRBV25-1 with TRBJ2-7, with TRBD2 as a possible D gene (7 bases). CDR3 length: 15 amino acids. Germline CDR1 reads MGHDK; CDR2 reads SYGVNS. V was trimmed by 1 base and J by 3 bases, leaving 13 bases between them. The CDR3 region has the DNA TGTGCCAGCAGTGAATTGGTAGGGGGGGGCTACGAGCAGTACTTC. This gives the protein CASSELVGGGYEQYF.

There are many counts of this clonotype. One end of the junction varies from germline; a read error may be responsible. Here the CDR3 reads CVSSLTPPLEYEQFF. CDR3 bases: TGTGTCAGCAGCTTAACCCCCCCTCTAGAATATGAGCAGTTCTTC. The chain links TRBV11-2 to TRBJ2-1; no clear D. Germline lookup yields CDR1 SGHAT and CDR2 FQNNGV. The CDR3 totals 15 residues.

The table lists this clonotype with many counts. CDR3 DNA: TGTGCCACCAGTGCGCCCAATACGAACACCGGGGAGCTGTTTTTT. This gives the protein CATSAPNTNTGELFF. This rearrangement joins TRBV24-1 to TRBJ2-2; D remains ambiguous. The CDR3 sequence is 15 residues long. Per germline, CDR1 KGHDR and CDR2 SFDVKD. Between the trimmed V and J ends, which lost 5 bases and 0 bases, there was a span of 9 bases.

This clonotype appeared a few times. The chain uses TRBV21-1 and TRBJ2-5; the D call in the table, TRBD2, was not verified against the DNA. TRBV21-1 is recorded as a pseudogene. The CDR3 spans 13 residues. CDR3 region: CASRKGARETQYF. As DNA, the CDR3 is TGTGCCAGCAGGAAGGGAGCTCGAGAGACCCAGTACTTC.

This clonotype has only a few counts. V gene TRBV12-2 combines with J gene TRBJ1-1; the table assigns TRBD1, which was not confirmed against the DNA. TRBV12-2 is a pseudogene locus. The CDR3 runs 15 residues. The CDR3 loop reads CASRLRGEMNTEAFF. The CDR3 DNA sequence: TGTGCAAGTCGCTTAAGGGGGGAGATGAACACTGAAGCTTTCTTT.

The sample holds many counts of this clonotype. In nucleotides, the CDR3 is TGTGCCAGCAGCTTAGGAGCAGGGGGCGCCCAGCCCCAGCATTTT. Translating gives CASSLGAGGAQPQHF. The chain employs TRBV7-8 and TRBJ1-5; 8 nucleotides align to TRBD1. V lost 1 base, J lost 7 bases, and 6 bases stayed unmatched. The CDR3 is 15 amino acids. Germline V gives CDR1 SGHVS, CDR2 FQNEAQ.

This clonotype was found many times. The chain employs TRBV12-3 or TRBV12-4 and TRBJ1-5; unclear D gene. Trimming removed 5 bases from V and 0 bases from J, with 11 bases in between. The CDR3 has 15 amino acids. In nucleotides, the CDR3 is TGTGCCAGCAGTGCCCAGGCGTATAGCAATCAGCCCCAGCATTTT. It codes for CASSAQAYSNQPQHF.

This clonotype was seen more than once but under ten times. This chain joins TRBV6-2 or TRBV6-3 and TRBJ2-4; TRBD2 might be the D (5 bases). This CDR3 spans 12 amino acids. V was trimmed by 5 bases and J by 9 bases, leaving 11 bases between them. Germline V CDR1 and CDR2: MNHEY, SVGEGT. The CDR3 nucleotides read TGTGCCAGCAGTATCACCCGGGGCATTCAGTACTTC. Translation: CASSITRGIQYF.

The J gene is TRBJ2-1, the V gene TRBV29-1, with D tentatively TRBD1 (5 bases). The CDR3 contains 12 residues. Per the germline V gene, CDR1 is SQVTM and CDR2 is ANQGSEA. V lost 6 bases and J 8 bases, leaving 14 bases between the germline ends. The DNA for the CDR3 is TGCAGCGTCTATGGGGCAGGGCATGAGCAGTTCTTC. Translating gives CSVYGAGHEQFF.

Only a few counts were recorded for this clonotype. The rearrangement uses TRBV7-9 and TRBJ2-7; the D is unclear. Germline V gene data show CDR1 as SEHNR and CDR2 as FQNEAQ (reference sequence). This CDR3 is 14 amino acids long. Trimming removed 1 base at V and 0 bases at J, with 7 bases between. The CDR3 spells CASSLEAASYEQYF. As DNA, the CDR3 is TGTGCCAGCAGCTTAGAGGCAGCCTCCTACGAGCAGTACTTC.

This clonotype was observed at least ten times. The chain links TRBV6-6 to TRBJ1-5; D uncertain. Trimming pared 2 bases from V and 2 bases from J, leaving 7 bases between. The CDR3 is 14 amino acids. The V gene's germline CDR1 is MNHNY and CDR2 SVGAGI (reference sequence). CDR3 sequence: CASSYVSRNQPQHF. The CDR3 region has the DNA TGTGCCAGCAGTTACGTGTCACGCAATCAGCCCCAGCATTTT.

Only a few counts were recorded for this clonotype. The chain is built from TRBV29-1 and TRBJ2-1; TRBD1 agrees at 8 bases. V lost 4 bases and J lost 9; bases outside the gene matches: 5. The CDR3 has 12 amino acids. Germline assignment: CDR1 SQVTM and CDR2 ANQGSEA. CDR3 sequence: CSVGQGASEQFF. The CDR3 bases are TGCAGCGTTGGTCAGGGGGCTAGTGAGCAGTTCTTC.

This clonotype was observed at least ten times. The gene calls are TRBV5-1 and TRBJ2-3, with 13 bases that match TRBD2. V lost 0 bases to trimming and J lost 6 bases; unmatched junction nucleotides: 7. CDR1 and CDR2 from the germline V gene are SGHRS and YFSETQ. The CDR3 has 17 amino acids. The CDR3 sequence is CASSLGLAGGPQDTQYF. DNA for the CDR3: TGCGCCAGCAGCTTGGGACTAGCGGGGGGTCCACAGGATACGCAGTATTTT. The variable domain in full, with the rest retrieved from reference TRBV5-1 and TRBJ2-3, is KAGVTQTPRYLIKTRGQQVTLSCSPISGHRSVSWYQQTPGQGLQFLFEYFSETQRNKGNFPGRFSGRQFSNSRSEMNVSTLELGDSALYLCASSLGLAGGPQDTQYFGPGTRLTVL.

This chain uses TRBV12-3 or TRBV12-4 with TRBJ2-7; tentatively, D is TRBD1 (7 bases). Trimming cost V 6 bases and J 3 bases, with 18 bases left between them. This CDR3 is 15 amino acids long. DNA for the CDR3: TGTGCCAGCAGCTCATACAGGGGACTGGGCTACGAGCAGTACTTC. It is translated as CASSSYRGLGYEQYF.

This clonotype was found many times. The chain couples TRBV28 to TRBJ1-5; tentatively, D is TRBD1 (6 bases). Germline values: CDR1 MDHEN, CDR2 SYDVKM. The CDR3 is 15 residues long. V was trimmed by 6 bases and J by 3 bases, leaving 15 bases between them. CDR3 DNA: TGTGCCAGCAGACCTACCACAGGGTACAATCAGCCCCAGCATTTT. Residues: CASRPTTGYNQPQHF.

The chain uses TRBV4-3 and TRBJ2-3; D remains ambiguous. V was trimmed by 4 bases and J by 2 bases, leaving 16 bases between them. The CDR3 is made up of 16 amino acids. Germline CDR1 is LGHNA and CDR2 is YSLEER. The CDR3 sequence is CASSRTTASPTDTQYF. CDR3 DNA: TGCGCCAGCAGCCGAACCACCGCCAGCCCCACAGATACGCAGTATTTT.

This clonotype was picked up many times. The V gene is TRBV6-5, the J gene TRBJ1-5; tentative D call: TRBD1 (5 bases). This CDR3 comprises 15 residues. Trimming shortened V by 6 bases and J by 1 base, and 13 bases separated the two germline ends. Germline CDR1 and CDR2: MNHEY and SVGAGI. As DNA, the CDR3 is TGTGCCAGCAGACCTTCTCAGGGAAGCAATCAGCCCCAGCATTTT. It translates to CASRPSQGSNQPQHF.

This clonotype has ten or more counts. The chain recombines TRBV7-8 with TRBJ2-1, with D unclear. The CDR3 is 15 residues long. The germline gives CDR1 SGHVS, CDR2 FQNEAQ. With 5 bases removed from V and 3 bases from J, the gap between germline ends came to 14 bases. CDR3 DNA: TGTGCCAGCAGCCTTTCCTCCGCGAACTACAATGAGCAGTTCTTC. Protein sequence: CASSLSSANYNEQFF.

This clonotype was recorded at least ten times. The chain is built from TRBV20-1 and TRBJ2-1; 8 bases agree with TRBD2. With V trimmed by 2 bases and J by 13 bases, 16 bases remained unmatched. Germline lookup yields CDR1 DFQATT and CDR2 SNEGSKA (reference sequence). The CDR3 is 15 amino acids. The CDR3: CSARLLSAGGSPQFF. As DNA, the CDR3 is TGCAGTGCTAGATTGTTATCGGCGGGAGGTTCGCCACAGTTCTTC.